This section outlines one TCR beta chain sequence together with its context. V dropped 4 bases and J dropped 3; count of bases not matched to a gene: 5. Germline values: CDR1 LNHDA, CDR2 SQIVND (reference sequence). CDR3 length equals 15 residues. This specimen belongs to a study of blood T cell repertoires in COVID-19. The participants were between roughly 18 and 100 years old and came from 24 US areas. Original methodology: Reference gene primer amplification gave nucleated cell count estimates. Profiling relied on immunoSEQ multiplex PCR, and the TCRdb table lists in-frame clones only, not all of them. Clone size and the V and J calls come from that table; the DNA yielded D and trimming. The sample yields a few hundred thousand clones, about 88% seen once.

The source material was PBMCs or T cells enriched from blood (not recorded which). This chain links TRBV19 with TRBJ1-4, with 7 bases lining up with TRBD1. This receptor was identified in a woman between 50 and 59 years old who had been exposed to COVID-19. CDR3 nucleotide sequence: TGTGCCAGTAGTAAGGGGGCAATCTCTAATGAAAAACTGTTTTTT. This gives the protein CASSKGAISNEKLFF.